The 12 T cell receptor beta chains in this list originate from one sample, sequenced in a study of beta chain features in type 1 diabetes. Reverse transcribing all isolated RNA meant expressed TCRB transcripts were sequenced. Clones were read by immunoSEQ multiplex PCR, and TCRdb kept only the in-frame ones, dropping some. The sample has 110,000 to 150,000 clones, about 7.1% seen once; the top ten hold approximately 1.5%. Specimen: central memory CD4+ T cells from blood. These receptors were taken from a woman aged 25-40 years in good health.

The chain recombines TRBV4-3 with TRBJ2-1; TRBD2 matches at 11 bases. Germline CDR1 and CDR2: LGHNA and YSLEER. This CDR3 is 16 amino acids long. J was trimmed by 11 bases and V by 1 base; bases with no gene match: 10. The CDR3 reads CASSQVGLAGGRQQFF. The CDR3 coding sequence is TGCGCCAGCAGCCAAGTCGGCCTAGCGGGAGGTCGGCAGCAGTTCTTC.

This clone was observed a handful of times. This chain joins TRBV7-2 and TRBJ2-4; 8 bases agree with TRBD2. The trim removed 3 bases at V and 1 base at J, leaving 2 bases unmatched. This CDR3 spans 15 amino acids. CDR1 is SGHTA, CDR2 FQGNSA, per germline. CDR3 sequence: CASSFLAGAKNIQYF. In DNA form, the CDR3 reads TGTGCCAGCAGCTTTTTAGCGGGGGCCAAAAACATTCAGTACTTC.

The sample holds a few counts of this clone. The chain carries TRBV4-2 and TRBJ2-5, with 8 bases identical to TRBD1. This CDR3 has 15 amino acids. Germline-derived CDR1 and CDR2 are LGHNA and YNFKEQ. V lost 5 bases and J lost 6; bases outside the gene matches: 11. The CDR3 loop reads CASSLAAGGTKTQYF. The CDR3 region has the DNA TGTGCCAGCAGCTTAGCGGCAGGGGGCACGAAGACCCAGTACTTC.

This clone was counted a few times. The DNA for the CDR3 is TGTGCCAGCAGTTACTCAGGGGTTGGTGAAGCTTTCTTT. This encodes CASSYSGVGEAFF. The chain employs TRBV6-6 and TRBJ1-1, with D tentatively TRBD1 (5 bases). The ends were cut back, 0 bases at V and 7 bases at J, with 9 bases in the middle. Germline values: CDR1 MNHNY, CDR2 SVGAGI (reference sequence). This CDR3 has 13 residues.

This clone was detected a few times. The genes are TRBV18 and TRBJ2-5; D is perhaps TRBD1 (6 bases). The CDR3 runs 17 residues. V was pared by 1 base and J by 0 bases, with 15 bases between. Germline V gives CDR1 KGHSH, CDR2 LQKENI. Here the CDR3 DNA reads TGTGCCAGCTCACCACAACAGGGCAACAATTACCAAGAGACCCAGTACTTC. Translated: CASSPQQGNNYQETQYF.

J is TRBJ2-7 and V is TRBV7-2; 7 nucleotides match TRBD1. This CDR3 is built from 15 residues. CDR1 is SGHTA and CDR2 is FQGNSA in the germline V gene. V trimming: 4 bases; J trimming: 1 base; junction bases outside the gene matches: 7. For the CDR3, the DNA is TGTGCCAGCAGCTGGCCAGGGGGTCGATCCTACGAGCAGTACTTC. This encodes CASSWPGGRSYEQYF.

The rearrangement links TRBV5-1 to TRBJ2-7; possibly TRBD2 for D (6 bases). There are 16 residues in the CDR3. Trimming cost V 1 base and J 1 base, with 15 bases left between them. Germline V CDR1 and CDR2: SGHRS, YFSETQ. CDR3 amino acids: CASSLSGATSSYEQYF. For the CDR3, the DNA is TGCGCCAGCAGCTTGAGTGGCGCGACTAGTTCCTACGAGCAGTACTTC.

The rearrangement uses TRBV4-3 and TRBJ2-1; no clear D gene. The CDR3 consists of 15 residues. CDR1 LGHNA and CDR2 YSLEER come from the germline V gene. With 1 base removed from V and 0 bases from J, the gap between germline ends came to 7 bases. The CDR3 protein is CASSQVFPSYNEQFF. In nucleotides, the CDR3 is TGCGCCAGCAGCCAAGTATTTCCCTCCTACAATGAGCAGTTCTTC.

As DNA, the CDR3 is TGCGCCAGCAGCCAAGTCGAGGGAGGGACCCAGTACTTC. Translating it yields CASSQVEGGTQYF. The chain couples TRBV4-3 to TRBJ2-5; tentatively, D is TRBD2 (6 bases). Germline V CDR1 and CDR2: LGHNA, YSLEER. The length of the CDR3 is 13 residues. Trimming removed 1 base at V and 7 bases at J, with 10 bases between.

Comment on this clone: Other DNA sequences within the sample encode an identical CDR3. This chain links TRBV5-1 with TRBJ1-2; the match to TRBD1 covers 7 bases. The junction had 3 bases not matched to a gene; V was cut back by 1 base and J by 3 bases. Germline values: CDR1 SGHRS, CDR2 YFSETQ. There are 14 residues in the CDR3. CDR3 residues: CASSLSGGDYGYTF. The CDR3 bases are TGCGCCAGCAGCTTGTCAGGGGGAGACTATGGCTACACCTTC.

V gene TRBV6-5 combines with J gene TRBJ2-1; 11 nucleotides match TRBD2. The CDR3 is 15 amino acids. CDR1 and CDR2 from the germline V gene are MNHEY and SVGAGI. V dropped 6 bases and J dropped 2; count of bases not matched to a gene: 3. This chain's CDR3 is CASRNSGRAYNEQFF. In DNA form, the CDR3 reads TGTGCCAGCAGGAATAGCGGGAGGGCCTACAATGAGCAGTTCTTC.

This clone has just a few counts. The V call is TRBV7-2, the J call TRBJ2-4; 10 bases agree with TRBD2. The length of the CDR3 is 16 residues. The germline CDR1 and CDR2 sequences are SGHTA and FQGNSA. Losses at the gene ends were 3 bases for V and 9 bases for J; bases not matched to a gene: 11. As DNA, the CDR3 is TGTGCCAGCAGCTTGGGAGCGGGAGGGCGGGGTGGCATTCAGTACTTC. It is translated as CASSLGAGGRGGIQYF. Full variable domain (remainder filled in from reference TRBV7-2 and TRBJ2-4): GAGVSQSPSNKVTEKGKDVELRCDPISGHTALYWYRQSLGQGLEFLIYFQGNSAPDKSGLPSDRFSAERTGGSVSTLTIQRTQQEDSAVYLCASSLGAGGRGGIQYFGAGTRLSVL.